The 5 T cell receptor beta chains listed next were all sequenced from one sample in a study of blood T cell repertoires in COVID-19. Clones were read by immunoSEQ multiplex PCR, and TCRdb kept only the in-frame ones, dropping some. The sample has around 250,000 clones, 86% seen once. The source material was PBMCs or T cells enriched from blood (not recorded which). These receptors were collected from a woman aged 45-59 years who had recovered from COVID-19.

The chain has TRBV19 and TRBJ1-5, with 10 bases aligning to TRBD1. Germline V gives CDR1 LNHDA, CDR2 SQIVND (reference sequence). V dropped 6 bases and J dropped 2; count of bases not matched to a gene: 13. The length of the CDR3 is 18 residues. CDR3 nucleotide sequence: TGTGCCAGTAGAAACCGGGACAGGGGCAGGTTGGGCAATCAGCCCCAGCATTTT. Its translation is CASRNRDRGRLGNQPQHF.

The chain has TRBV6-5 and TRBJ2-7; TRBD1 might be the D (6 bases). From germline, CDR1 is MNHEY and CDR2 SVGAGI. The CDR3 runs to 14 residues. Trimming removed 2 bases at V and 0 bases at J, with 8 bases between. This chain's CDR3 is CASSYNRDSYEQYF. In DNA, the CDR3 is TGTGCCAGCAGTTACAACAGGGACTCCTACGAGCAGTACTTC.

The chain employs TRBV30 and TRBJ2-6; a possible D gene is TRBD1 (6 bases). Germline lookup yields CDR1 GTSNPN and CDR2 SVGIG (reference sequence). The CDR3 runs 16 residues. V lost 4 bases, J lost 0 bases, and 13 bases lay in between. The CDR3 sequence is CAWTAGGLSGANVLTF. In nucleotides, the CDR3 is TGTGCCTGGACCGCTGGGGGCCTCTCTGGGGCCAACGTCCTGACTTTC.

This clone was seen a single time. The V call is TRBV30, the J call TRBJ2-1, with D tentatively TRBD2 (6 bases). This CDR3 spans 13 amino acids. Germline CDR1 and CDR2: GTSNPN and SVGIG (reference sequence). CDR3 in DNA: TGTGTGTTCGGGGGATATCCCTACAATGAGCAGTTCTTC. Protein sequence: CVFGGYPYNEQFF.

The chain is built from TRBV19 and TRBJ2-2; TRBD2 is a possible D gene (6 bases). CDR1 LNHDA and CDR2 SQIVND come from the germline V gene (reference sequence). Trimming shortened V by 1 base and J by 4 bases, and 7 bases separated the two germline ends. The CDR3 spans 14 residues. DNA of the CDR3: TGTGCCAGTAGTATAGCCGGGGGCACCGGGGAGCTGTTTTTT. Protein: CASSIAGGTGELFF. The full variable domain, with the rest looked up from reference TRBV19 and TRBJ2-2, is DGGITQSPKYLFRKEGQNVTLSCEQNLNHDAMYWYRQDPGQGLRLIYYSQIVNDFQKGDIAEGYSVSREKKESFPLTVTSAQKNPTAFYLCASSIAGGTGELFFGEGSRLTVL.